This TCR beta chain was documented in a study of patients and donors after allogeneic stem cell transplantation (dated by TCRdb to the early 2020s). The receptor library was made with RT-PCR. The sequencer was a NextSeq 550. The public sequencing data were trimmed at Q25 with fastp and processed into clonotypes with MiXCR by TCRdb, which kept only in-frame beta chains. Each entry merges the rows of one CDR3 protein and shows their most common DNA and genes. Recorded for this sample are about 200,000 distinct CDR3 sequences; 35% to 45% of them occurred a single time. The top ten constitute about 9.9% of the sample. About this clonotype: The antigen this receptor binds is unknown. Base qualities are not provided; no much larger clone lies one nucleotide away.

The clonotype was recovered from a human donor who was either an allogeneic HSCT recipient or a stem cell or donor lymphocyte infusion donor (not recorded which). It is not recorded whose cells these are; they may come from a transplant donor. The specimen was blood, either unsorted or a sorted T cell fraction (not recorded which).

The DNA is as follows: TGTGCCACCAGTGAGGCGGAGAGGGGGCAGTTCTTC. Its product reads: CATSEAERGQFF. The V and J genes are TRBV24-1 and TRBJ2-1; the D gene is possibly TRBD1 or TRBD2, with 5 bases matching each. The junction carries 12 bases between V and J, which are trimmed by 4 bases and 12 bases respectively. Including the terminal cysteine and phenylalanine, the CDR3 comprises 12 residues. CDR3 DNA is the only sequence kept; it has 36 bases, read in frame from the first base. CDR1 and CDR2 are read off the germline V gene as KGHDR and SFDVKD.